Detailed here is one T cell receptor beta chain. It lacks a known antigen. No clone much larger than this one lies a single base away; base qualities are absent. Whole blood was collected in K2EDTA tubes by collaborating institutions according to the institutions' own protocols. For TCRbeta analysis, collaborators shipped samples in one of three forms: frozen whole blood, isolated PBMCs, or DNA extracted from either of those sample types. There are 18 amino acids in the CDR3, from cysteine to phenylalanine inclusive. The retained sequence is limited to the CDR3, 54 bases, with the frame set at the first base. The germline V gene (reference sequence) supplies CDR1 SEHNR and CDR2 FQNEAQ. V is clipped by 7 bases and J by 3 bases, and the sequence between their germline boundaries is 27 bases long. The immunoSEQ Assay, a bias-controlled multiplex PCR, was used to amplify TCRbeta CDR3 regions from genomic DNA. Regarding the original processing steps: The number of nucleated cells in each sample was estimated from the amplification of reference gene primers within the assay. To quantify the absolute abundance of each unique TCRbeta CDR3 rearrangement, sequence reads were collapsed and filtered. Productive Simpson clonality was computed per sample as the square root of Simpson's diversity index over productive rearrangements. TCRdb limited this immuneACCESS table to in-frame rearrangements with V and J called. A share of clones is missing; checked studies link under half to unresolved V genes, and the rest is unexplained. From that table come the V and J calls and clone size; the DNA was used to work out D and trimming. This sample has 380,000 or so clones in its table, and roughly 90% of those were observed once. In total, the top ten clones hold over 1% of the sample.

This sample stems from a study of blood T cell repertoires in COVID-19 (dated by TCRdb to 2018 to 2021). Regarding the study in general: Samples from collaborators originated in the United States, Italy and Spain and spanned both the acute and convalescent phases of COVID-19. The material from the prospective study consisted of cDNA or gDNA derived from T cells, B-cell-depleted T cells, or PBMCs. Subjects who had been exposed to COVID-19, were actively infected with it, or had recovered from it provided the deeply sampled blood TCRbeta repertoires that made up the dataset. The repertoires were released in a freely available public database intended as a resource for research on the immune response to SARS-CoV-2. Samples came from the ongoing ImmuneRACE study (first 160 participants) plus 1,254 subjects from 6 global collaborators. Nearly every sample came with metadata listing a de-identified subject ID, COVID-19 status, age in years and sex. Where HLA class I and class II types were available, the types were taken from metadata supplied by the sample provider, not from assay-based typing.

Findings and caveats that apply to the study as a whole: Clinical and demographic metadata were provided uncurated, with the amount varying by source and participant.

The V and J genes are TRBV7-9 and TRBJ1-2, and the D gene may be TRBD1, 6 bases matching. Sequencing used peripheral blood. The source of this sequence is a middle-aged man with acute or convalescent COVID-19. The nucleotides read TGTGCCAGCACCCACGTTGGTAAACAGGGTTTTCTCGACTATGGCTACACCTTC. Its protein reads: CASTHVGKQGFLDYGYTF.